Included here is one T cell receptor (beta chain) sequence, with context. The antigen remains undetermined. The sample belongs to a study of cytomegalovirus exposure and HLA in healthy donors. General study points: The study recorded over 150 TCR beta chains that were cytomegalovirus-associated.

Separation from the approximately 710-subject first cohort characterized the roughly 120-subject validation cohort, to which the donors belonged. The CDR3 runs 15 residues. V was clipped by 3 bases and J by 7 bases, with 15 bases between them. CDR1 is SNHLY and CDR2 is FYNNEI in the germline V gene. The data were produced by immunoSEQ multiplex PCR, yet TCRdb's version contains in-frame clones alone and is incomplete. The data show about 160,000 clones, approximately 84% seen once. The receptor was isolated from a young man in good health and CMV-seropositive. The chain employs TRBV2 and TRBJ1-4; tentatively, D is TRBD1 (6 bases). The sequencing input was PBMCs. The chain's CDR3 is CASSDGGGIGEKLFF. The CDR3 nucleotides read TGTGCCAGCAGTGATGGTGGGGGCATCGGTGAAAAACTGTTTTTT.